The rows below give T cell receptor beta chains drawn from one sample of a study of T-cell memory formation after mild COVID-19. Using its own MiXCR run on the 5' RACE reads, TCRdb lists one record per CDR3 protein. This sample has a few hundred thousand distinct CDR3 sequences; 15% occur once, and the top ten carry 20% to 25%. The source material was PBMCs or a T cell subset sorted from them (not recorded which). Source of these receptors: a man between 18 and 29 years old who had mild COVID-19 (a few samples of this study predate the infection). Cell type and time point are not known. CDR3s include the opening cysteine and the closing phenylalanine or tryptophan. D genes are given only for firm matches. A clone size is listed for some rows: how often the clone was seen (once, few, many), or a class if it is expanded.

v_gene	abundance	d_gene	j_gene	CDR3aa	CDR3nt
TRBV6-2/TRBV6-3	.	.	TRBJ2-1	CASSRDPGEQFF	TGTGCCAGCAGTCGGGACCCAGGAGAGCAGTTCTTC
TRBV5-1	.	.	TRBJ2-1	CASSLARFGEQFF	TGCGCCAGCAGCTTGGCGAGGTTCGGTGAGCAGTTCTTC
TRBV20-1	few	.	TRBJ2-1	CSAARPGVNEQFF	TGCAGTGCTGCCCGCCCCGGGGTGAATGAGCAGTTCTTC
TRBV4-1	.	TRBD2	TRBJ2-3	CASSPKSLAEITDTQYF	TGCGCCAGCAGCCCAAAGTCACTAGCGGAAATCACAGATACGCAGTATTTT
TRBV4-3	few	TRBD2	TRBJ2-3	CASSQASGGAPRTQYF	TGCGCCAGCAGCCAAGCAAGCGGGGGGGCGCCTCGTACGCAGTATTTT
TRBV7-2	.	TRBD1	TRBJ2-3	CASSFWSTGAPLDTQYF	TGTGCCAGCAGCTTCTGGTCGACAGGGGCGCCCCTGGATACGCAGTATTTT
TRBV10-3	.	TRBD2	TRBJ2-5	CAISGPGLAGETQYF	TGTGCCATCAGTGGCCCGGGACTAGCGGGAGAGACCCAGTACTTC
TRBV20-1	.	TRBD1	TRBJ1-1	CSARTGSTEAFF	TGCAGTGCTCGGACAGGGAGCACTGAAGCTTTCTTT
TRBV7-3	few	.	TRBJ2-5	CASSLSLQETQYF	TGTGCCAGCAGCTTAAGTCTGCAAGAGACCCAGTACTTC
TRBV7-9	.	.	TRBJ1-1	CASSFAGATEAFF	TGTGCCAGCAGCTTCGCAGGGGCCACTGAAGCTTTCTTT
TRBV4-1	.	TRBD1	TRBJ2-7	CASSQEGQGPTYEQYF	TGCGCCAGCAGCCAAGAGGGACAGGGTCCAACCTACGAGCAGTACTTC
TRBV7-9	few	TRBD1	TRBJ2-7	CASSRGGQDSYEQYF	TGTGCCAGCAGCCGGGGCGGACAGGACTCCTACGAGCAGTACTTC
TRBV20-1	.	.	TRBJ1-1	CSARGAPGFGAFF	TGCAGTGCTAGGGGGGCCCCAGGGTTTGGGGCTTTCTTT
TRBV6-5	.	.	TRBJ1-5	CASRRDGYQPQHF	TGTGCCAGCAGGAGGGACGGCTATCAGCCCCAGCATTTT
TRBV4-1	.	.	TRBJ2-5	CASSQDPSGNQETQYF	TGCGCCAGCAGCCAAGACCCCTCAGGGAACCAAGAGACCCAGTACTTC
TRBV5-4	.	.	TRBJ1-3	CASSIASYGNTIYF	TGTGCCAGCAGCATCGCGAGCTATGGAAACACCATATATTTT
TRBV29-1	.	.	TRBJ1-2	CSVEVDTFRGYTF	TGCAGCGTTGAAGTTGACACTTTCCGTGGCTACACCTTC
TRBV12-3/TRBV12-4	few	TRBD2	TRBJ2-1	CASRITSGGYNEQFF	TGTGCCAGTCGGATCACTAGCGGGGGGTACAATGAGCAGTTCTTC
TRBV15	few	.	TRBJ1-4	CATSRERGTGEKLFF	TGTGCCACCAGCAGAGAACGGGGAACAGGGGAAAAACTGTTTTTT
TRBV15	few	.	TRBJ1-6	CATSRDGQGGSYNSPLHF	TGTGCCACCAGCAGAGATGGGCAGGGTGGCTCCTATAATTCACCCCTCCACTTT
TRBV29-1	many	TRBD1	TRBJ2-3	CSATTGGTDTQYF	TGCAGCGCTACCACAGGGGGCACAGATACGCAGTATTTT
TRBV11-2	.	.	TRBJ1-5	CASSPHEGQPQHF	TGTGCCAGCAGCCCCCACGAAGGGCAGCCCCAGCATTTT
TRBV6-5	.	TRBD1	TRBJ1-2	CASSFAGGGNYGYTF	TGTGCCAGCAGTTTTGCAGGGGGCGGAAACTATGGCTACACCTTC
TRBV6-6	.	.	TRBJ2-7	CASKGGDEYEQYF	TGTGCCAGCAAGGGGGGGGACGAGTACGAGCAGTACTTC
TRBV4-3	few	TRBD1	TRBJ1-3	CASSQESTGAGNTIYF	TGCGCCAGCAGCCAAGAGTCTACAGGGGCTGGAAACACCATATATTTT
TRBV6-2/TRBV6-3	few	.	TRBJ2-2	CASDFGPYTGELFF	TGTGCCAGCGACTTCGGGCCTTACACCGGGGAGCTGTTTTTT
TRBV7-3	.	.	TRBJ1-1	CASSPFKDTEAFF	TGTGCCAGCAGCCCCTTTAAAGACACTGAAGCTTTCTTT
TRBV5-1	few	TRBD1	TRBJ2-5	CASSSLIADRGKETQYF	TGCGCCAGCAGCTCCTTAATCGCAGACAGGGGAAAAGAGACCCAGTACTTC
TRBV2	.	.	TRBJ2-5	CASSPTLGIRETQYF	TGTGCCAGCAGTCCGACTTTGGGGATCCGGGAGACCCAGTACTTC
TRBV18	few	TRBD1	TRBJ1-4	CASSPGTGEVEKLFF	TGTGCCAGCTCACCGGGCACAGGGGAGGTTGAAAAACTGTTTTTT
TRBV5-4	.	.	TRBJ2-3	CASSEVGATDTQYF	TGTGCCAGCAGCGAGGTGGGGGCCACAGATACGCAGTATTTT
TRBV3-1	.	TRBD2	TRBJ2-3	CAPNSMGGVADTQYF	TGTGCCCCCAATAGTATGGGGGGGGTGGCAGATACGCAGTATTTT